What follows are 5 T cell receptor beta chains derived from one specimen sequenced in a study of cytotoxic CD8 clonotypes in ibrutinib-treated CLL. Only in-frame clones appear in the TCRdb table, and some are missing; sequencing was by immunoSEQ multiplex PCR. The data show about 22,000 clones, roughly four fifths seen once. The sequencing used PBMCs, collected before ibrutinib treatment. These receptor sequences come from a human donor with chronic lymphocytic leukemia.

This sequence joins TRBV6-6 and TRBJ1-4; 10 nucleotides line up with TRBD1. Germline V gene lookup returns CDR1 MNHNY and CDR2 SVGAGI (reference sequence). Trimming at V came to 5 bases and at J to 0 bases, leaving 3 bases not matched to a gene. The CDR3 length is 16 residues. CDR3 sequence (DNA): TGTGCCAGCAGTGGGACAGGGGTTACAACTAATGAAAAACTGTTTTTT. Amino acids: CASSGTGVTTNEKLFF.

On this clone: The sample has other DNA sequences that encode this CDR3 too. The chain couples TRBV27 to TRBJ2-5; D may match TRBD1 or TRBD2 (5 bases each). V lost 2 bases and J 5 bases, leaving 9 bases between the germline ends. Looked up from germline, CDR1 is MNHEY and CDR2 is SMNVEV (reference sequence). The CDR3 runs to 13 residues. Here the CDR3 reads CASSLGREETQYF. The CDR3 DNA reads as TGTGCCAGCAGTTTAGGCAGGGAGGAGACCCAGTACTTC.

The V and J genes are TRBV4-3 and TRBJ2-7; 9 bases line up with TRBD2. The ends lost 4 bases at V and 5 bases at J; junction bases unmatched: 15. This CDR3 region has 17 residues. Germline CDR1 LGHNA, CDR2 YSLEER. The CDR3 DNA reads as TGCGCCAGCAGCCTCGATCTGGGCGGGAGGGCCAGGAACGAGCAGTACTTC. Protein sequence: CASSLDLGGRARNEQYF.

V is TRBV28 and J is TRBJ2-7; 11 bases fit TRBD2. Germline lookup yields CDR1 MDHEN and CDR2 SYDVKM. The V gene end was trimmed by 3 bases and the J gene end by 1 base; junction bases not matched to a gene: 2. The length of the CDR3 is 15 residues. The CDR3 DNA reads TGTGCCAGCAGTTTCAGACTAGCGGGATCCTACGAGCAGTACTTC. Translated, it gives CASSFRLAGSYEQYF.

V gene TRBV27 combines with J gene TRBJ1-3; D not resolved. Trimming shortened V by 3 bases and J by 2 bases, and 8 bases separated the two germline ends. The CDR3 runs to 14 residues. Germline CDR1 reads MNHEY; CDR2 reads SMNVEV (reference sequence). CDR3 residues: CASSFLGAGNTIYF. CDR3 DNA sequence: TGTGCCAGCAGTTTCCTCGGGGCTGGAAACACCATATATTTT.